This T cell receptor (beta chain) was sequenced in a study of shared clonotypes between healthy human individuals. Execution of the assay was at deep level. TCRdb keeps only in-frame clones here, not all; method: immunoSEQ multiplex PCR. This table holds about 1.5 million clones, approximately 98% found once. V shed 7 bases and J shed 4 bases, with 15 bases lying between them. The length of the CDR3 is 14 residues. CDR1 LNHDA and CDR2 SQIVND come from the germline V gene (reference sequence). Notes on this clone: Its antigen remains unidentified.

Study results and limitations: Clonotype sharing among the donors was expected to vary with sequencing depth. Clonotypes shared by all four donors outscored non-shared clonotypes in generation probability. About 5% of naive CD4 clonotypes were shared across a few donors.

The chain couples TRBV19 to TRBJ2-3; the D gene is possibly TRBD2 (5 bases). The TCR comes from a man aged 25 to 45 in good health. The sample was naive CD4+ T cells sorted from blood. Indicated subset: CD45RA+ positively selected. CDR3 sequence: CASIKWVGADTQYF. As DNA, the CDR3 is TGTGCCAGTATCAAGTGGGTCGGGGCAGATACGCAGTATTTT.